The 8 T cell receptor beta chains reported below all come from one sample, sequenced in a study of blood T cell repertoires in COVID-19. Assay used: immunoSEQ multiplex PCR; TCRdb lists only in-frame clones, some missing. Found here are about 230,000 clones, about 85% of them singletons; the top ten hold more than 0.75%. Sequencing used peripheral blood. These receptors all come from a man aged 40-49 years with acute or convalescent COVID-19.

As concerns this clone: Other DNA sequences of this sample code for an identical CDR3. CDR3 loop: CASSLAGGANTEAFF. The CDR3 nucleotides are TGTGCCAGCAGCTTGGCCGGGGGGGCCAACACTGAAGCTTTCTTT. The J gene is TRBJ1-1, the V gene TRBV5-4; perhaps TRBD1 as D (6 bases). CDR1 and CDR2 (germline): SGHNT, YYREEE (reference sequence). The CDR3 contains 15 residues. Between the trimmed V and J ends, which lost 0 bases and 2 bases, there was a span of 11 bases.

The J gene is TRBJ2-5, the V gene TRBV11-2; 10 bases fit TRBD2. The CDR3 runs 16 residues. V shed 5 bases, J shed 2 bases, and the junction held 8 bases outside the gene matches. Germline CDR1 reads SGHAT; CDR2 reads FQNNGV. The CDR3 coding sequence is TGTGCCAGCAGCCGTAGCGGGGGGCCAAATCAAGAGACCCAGTACTTC. This gives the protein CASSRSGGPNQETQYF.

This clone was detected once. CDR3: CASSEQVVRMQYF. The CDR3 coding sequence is TGTGCCAGCAGTGAACAGGTGGTACGGATGCAGTATTTT. The V gene is TRBV2, the J gene TRBJ2-3; D is unclear. Germline CDR1 SNHLY, CDR2 FYNNEI. V was shortened by 2 bases and J by 11 bases, with 14 bases between the two germline ends. This CDR3 is built from 13 residues.

The chain is built from TRBV3-1 (or the pseudogene TRBV3-2) and TRBJ1-6, with 11 nucleotides matching TRBD1. The V gene end was trimmed by 5 bases and the J gene end by 9 bases; junction bases not matched to a gene: 9. Germline V lookup: CDR1 LGHDT, CDR2 YNNKEL (reference sequence). The CDR3 loop spans 16 amino acids. DNA for the CDR3: TGTGCCAGCAGCTCGGCCGGGACAGGGGGTCGTTCACCCCTCCACTTT. Its translation: CASSSAGTGGRSPLHF.

V is TRBV19 and J is TRBJ1-6; D possibly corresponds to TRBD1 (6 bases). This CDR3 has 13 amino acids. V was shortened by 8 bases and J by 3 bases, with 8 bases between the two germline ends. Per germline, CDR1 LNHDA and CDR2 SQIVND (reference sequence). The CDR3 reads CASSDSYNSPLHF. CDR3 bases: TGTGCCAGTTCGGACAGCTATAATTCACCCCTCCACTTT.

This chain's CDR3 is CASSYSPGTGYEQYF. As DNA, the CDR3 is TGTGCCAGCAGTTACTCGCCTGGGACAGGCTACGAGCAGTACTTC. The chain is built from TRBV6-5 and TRBJ2-7, with 8 bases aligning to TRBD1. This CDR3 comprises 15 residues. V dropped 0 bases and J dropped 3; count of bases not matched to a gene: 4. Germline lookup yields CDR1 MNHEY and CDR2 SVGAGI.

The chain links TRBV29-1 to TRBJ2-3; a weak D match, TRBD1 (6 bases). V was pared by 7 bases and J by 2 bases, with 10 bases between. The germline CDR1 and CDR2 sequences are SQVTM and ANQGSEA. The CDR3 covers 12 residues. CDR3 bases: TGCAGCGCCTACAGGGACACAGATACGCAGTATTTT. Its protein is CSAYRDTDTQYF.

V usage is TRBV19 and J usage is TRBJ2-2; 8 bases agree with TRBD1. The V gene end was trimmed by 3 bases and the J gene end by 5 bases; junction bases not matched to a gene: 8. Germline lookup yields CDR1 LNHDA and CDR2 SQIVND (reference sequence). The CDR3 sequence is 16 residues long. CDR3 loop: CASSIRTGKGTGELFF. The CDR3 coding sequence is TGTGCCAGTAGTATTCGGACAGGGAAGGGGACCGGGGAGCTGTTTTTT. The variable domain in full, with the rest retrieved from reference TRBV19 and TRBJ2-2, is DGGITQSPKYLFRKEGQNVTLSCEQNLNHDAMYWYRQDPGQGLRLIYYSQIVNDFQKGDIAEGYSVSREKKESFPLTVTSAQKNPTAFYLCASSIRTGKGTGELFFGEGSRLTVL.